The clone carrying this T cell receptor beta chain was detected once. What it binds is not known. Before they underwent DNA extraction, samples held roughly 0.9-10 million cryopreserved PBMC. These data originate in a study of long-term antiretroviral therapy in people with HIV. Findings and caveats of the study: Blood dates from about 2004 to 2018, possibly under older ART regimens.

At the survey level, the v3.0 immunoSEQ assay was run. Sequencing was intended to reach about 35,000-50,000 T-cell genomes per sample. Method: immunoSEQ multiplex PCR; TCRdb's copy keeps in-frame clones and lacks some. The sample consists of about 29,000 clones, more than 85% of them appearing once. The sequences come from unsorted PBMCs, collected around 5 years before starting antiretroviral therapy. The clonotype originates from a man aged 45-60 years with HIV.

The CDR3 reads CASSAGGAETQYF. CDR3 DNA sequence: TGCGCCAGCAGTGCAGGGGGCGCCGAGACCCAGTACTTC. V usage is TRBV10-2 and J usage is TRBJ2-5, with 8 bases that match TRBD1. Trimming at V came to 4 bases and at J to 5 bases, leaving 3 bases not matched to a gene. The V gene's germline CDR1 is WSHSY and CDR2 SAAADI. This CDR3 contains 13 residues.